A selection of T cell receptor beta chains follows, all from one sample in a study of blood T cell repertoires in COVID-19. Profiled with immunoSEQ multiplex PCR; TCRdb holds only in-frame clones, not every one. The sample records over 350,000 clones, 87% being singletons. Sample: PBMCs or T cells enriched from blood (not recorded which). Receptors were obtained from a woman younger than 35 with acute COVID-19. CDR3s include the opening cysteine and the closing phenylalanine or tryptophan. The order of the fields is V gene, clone size, D gene, J gene, CDR3 protein, CDR3 DNA. A D gene is named only where the DNA matches it firmly. The listing skips clone size in some rows; elsewhere it reads once, few, many or a size class.

>TRBV4-1|NA|TRBD1|TRBJ2-7
CASSQGDRLNSYEQYF
TGCGCCAGCAGCCAAGGGGACAGGCTGAACTCCTACGAGCAGTACTTC
>TRBV18|NA|TRBD1|TRBJ1-4
CASSTNRGEKLFF
TGTGCCAGCTCGACGAACAGGGGCGAAAAACTGTTTTTT
>TRBV7-9|NA|NA|TRBJ2-3
CASSFVLGVGDTQYF
TGTGCCAGCAGCTTTGTTTTGGGAGTAGGGGATACGCAGTATTTT
>TRBV2|NA|NA|TRBJ1-4
CASSTWATNEKLFF
TGTGCCAGCAGTACGTGGGCTACTAATGAAAAACTGTTTTTT
>TRBV12-3/TRBV12-4|few|NA|TRBJ2-2
CASSLSQVGELFF
TGTGCCAGCAGTTTATCTCAGGTCGGGGAGCTGTTTTTT
>TRBV5-4|NA|NA|TRBJ1-2
CASSLERGTSGYTF
TGTGCCAGCAGCTTGGAAAGGGGGACTAGTGGCTACACCTTC
>TRBV2|NA|NA|TRBJ1-4
CASSAGGGEKLFF
TGTGCCAGCAGTGCTGGGGGAGGTGAAAAACTGTTTTTT
>TRBV7-9|NA|TRBD1|TRBJ1-4
CASSPRDRAYEKLFF
TGTGCCAGCAGCCCCCGGGACAGGGCATATGAAAAACTGTTTTTT
>TRBV27|NA|TRBD1|TRBJ1-5
CASSSTGGASNQPQHF
TGTGCCAGCAGTTCCACAGGGGGCGCGAGCAATCAGCCCCAGCATTTT
>TRBV11-3|NA|NA|TRBJ1-1
CASSLGGNTEAFF
TGTGCCAGCAGTTTAGGAGGGAACACTGAAGCTTTCTTT
>TRBV2|NA|NA|TRBJ2-6
CASSELYSGANVLTF
TGTGCCAGCAGTGAATTGTATTCTGGGGCCAACGTCCTGACTTTC
>TRBV28|NA|TRBD1|TRBJ1-2
CASSLTGENYGYTF
TGTGCCAGCAGTCTTACAGGGGAAAACTATGGCTACACCTTC
>TRBV5-1|few|TRBD1|TRBJ1-2
CASNQGGFNYGYTF
TGCGCCAGCAATCAGGGGGGCTTTAACTATGGCTACACCTTC
>TRBV2|NA|TRBD1|TRBJ1-1
CASTKQGVNTEAFF
TGTGCCAGCACGAAACAGGGGGTAAACACTGAAGCTTTCTTT
>TRBV27|few|TRBD1|TRBJ1-5
CASSLVGQGARQPQHF
TGTGCCAGCAGTTTAGTGGGACAGGGGGCGCGTCAGCCCCAGCATTTT
>TRBV6-6|NA|NA|TRBJ1-1
CASSAWGDLNTEAFF
TGTGCCAGCAGCGCTTGGGGGGACCTGAACACTGAAGCTTTCTTT
>TRBV7-2|NA|NA|TRBJ2-7
CASSLQRGTDEQYF
TGTGCCAGCAGCTTACAAAGGGGGACCGACGAGCAGTACTTC
>TRBV4-3|NA|TRBD1|TRBJ1-5
CASSQDSGGSNQPQHF
TGCGCCAGCAGCCAAGATTCAGGGGGGAGCAATCAGCCCCAGCATTTT
>TRBV5-1|NA|NA|TRBJ1-3
CASSLDTGRNTIYF
TGCGCCAGCAGCTTGGATACAGGCAGAAACACCATATATTTT
>TRBV6-5|NA|NA|TRBJ2-7
CASRSEVTFTYEQYF
TGTGCCAGCAGATCCGAGGTTACTTTCACCTACGAGCAGTACTTC